The source of this T cell receptor beta chain is a study of blood T cell repertoires in COVID-19. TCRdb's copy holds only in-frame clones and misses some; the assay was immunoSEQ multiplex PCR. The sample records under 100,000 clones, 90% being singletons. Germline CDR1 and CDR2: MNHEY and SMNVEV (reference sequence). V was clipped by 5 bases and J by 10 bases; unmatched bases: 10. The CDR3 has 15 residues. The chain links TRBV27 to TRBJ1-6, with 8 bases aligning to TRBD1. The sequencing sample was made of peripheral blood. The TCR originated in a man between 45 and 60 years old with acute or convalescent COVID-19. The CDR3 region is CASSPSGGLRSPLHF. As DNA, the CDR3 is TGTGCCAGCAGTCCATCAGGGGGCTTAAGATCACCCCTCCACTTT.